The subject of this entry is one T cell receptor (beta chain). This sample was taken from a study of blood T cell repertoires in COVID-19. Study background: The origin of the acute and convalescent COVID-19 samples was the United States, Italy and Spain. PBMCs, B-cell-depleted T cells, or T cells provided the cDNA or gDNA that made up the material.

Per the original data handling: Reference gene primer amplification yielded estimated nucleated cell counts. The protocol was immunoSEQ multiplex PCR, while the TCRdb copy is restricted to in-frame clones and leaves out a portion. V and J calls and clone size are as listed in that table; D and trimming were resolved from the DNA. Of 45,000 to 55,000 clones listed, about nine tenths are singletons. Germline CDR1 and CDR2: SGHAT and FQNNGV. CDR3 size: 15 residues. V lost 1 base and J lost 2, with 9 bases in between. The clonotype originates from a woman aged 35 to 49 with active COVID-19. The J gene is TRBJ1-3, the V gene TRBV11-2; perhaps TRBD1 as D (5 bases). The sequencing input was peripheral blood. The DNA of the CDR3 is TGTGCCAGCAGCTTAGGGCAGGGTGCTGGAAACACCATATATTTT. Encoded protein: CASSLGQGAGNTIYF.